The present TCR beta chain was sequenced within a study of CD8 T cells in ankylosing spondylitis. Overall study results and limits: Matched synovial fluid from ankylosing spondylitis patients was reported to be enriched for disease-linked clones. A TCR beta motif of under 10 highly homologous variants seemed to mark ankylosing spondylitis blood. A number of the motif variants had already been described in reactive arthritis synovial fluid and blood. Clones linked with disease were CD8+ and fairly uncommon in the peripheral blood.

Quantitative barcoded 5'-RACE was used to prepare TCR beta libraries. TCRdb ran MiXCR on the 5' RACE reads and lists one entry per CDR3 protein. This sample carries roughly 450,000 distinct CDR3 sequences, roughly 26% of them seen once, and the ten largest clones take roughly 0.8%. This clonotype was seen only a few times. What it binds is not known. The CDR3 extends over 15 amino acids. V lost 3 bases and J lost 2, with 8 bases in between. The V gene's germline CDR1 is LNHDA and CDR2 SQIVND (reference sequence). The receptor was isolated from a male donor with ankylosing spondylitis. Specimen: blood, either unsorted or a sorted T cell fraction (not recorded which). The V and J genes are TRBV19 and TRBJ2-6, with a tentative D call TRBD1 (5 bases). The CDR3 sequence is CASSITRAGANVLTF. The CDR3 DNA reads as TGTGCCAGTAGTATTACCAGGGCTGGGGCCAACGTCCTGACTTTC.